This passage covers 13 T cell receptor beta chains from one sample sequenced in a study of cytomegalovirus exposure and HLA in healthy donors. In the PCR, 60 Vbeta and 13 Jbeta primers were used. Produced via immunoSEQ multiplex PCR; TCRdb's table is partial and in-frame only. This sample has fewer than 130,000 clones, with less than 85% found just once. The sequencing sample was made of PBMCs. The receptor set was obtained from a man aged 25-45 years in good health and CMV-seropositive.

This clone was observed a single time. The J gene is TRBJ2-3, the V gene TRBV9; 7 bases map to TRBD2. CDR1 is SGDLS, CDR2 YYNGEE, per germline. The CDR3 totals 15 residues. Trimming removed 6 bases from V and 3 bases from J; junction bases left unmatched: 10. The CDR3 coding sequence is TGTGCCAGCACCCTACTAGCGACCCCAACAGATACGCAGTATTTT. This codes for CASTLLATPTDTQYF.

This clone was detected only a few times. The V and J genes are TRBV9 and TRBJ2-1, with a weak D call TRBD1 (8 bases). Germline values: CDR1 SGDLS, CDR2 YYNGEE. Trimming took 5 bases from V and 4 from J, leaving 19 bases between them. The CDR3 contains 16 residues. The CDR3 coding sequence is TGTGCCAGCAGGGCTACAGGGGGGGCGGGGTACAATGAGCAGTTCTTC. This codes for CASRATGGAGYNEQFF.

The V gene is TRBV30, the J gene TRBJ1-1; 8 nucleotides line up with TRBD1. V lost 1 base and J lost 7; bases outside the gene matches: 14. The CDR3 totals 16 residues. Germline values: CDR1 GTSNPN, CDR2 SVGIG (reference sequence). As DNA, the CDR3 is TGTGCCTGGAGTGCTTATGACAGGGGACGGAAGTTTGAAGCTTTCTTT. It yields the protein CAWSAYDRGRKFEAFF.

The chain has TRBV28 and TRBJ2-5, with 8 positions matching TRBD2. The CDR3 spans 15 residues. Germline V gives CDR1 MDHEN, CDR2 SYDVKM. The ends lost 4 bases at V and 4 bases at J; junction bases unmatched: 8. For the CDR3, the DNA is TGTGCCAGCAGTTCCATGGCGGGGGGCTTAGAGACCCAGTACTTC. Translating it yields CASSSMAGGLETQYF.

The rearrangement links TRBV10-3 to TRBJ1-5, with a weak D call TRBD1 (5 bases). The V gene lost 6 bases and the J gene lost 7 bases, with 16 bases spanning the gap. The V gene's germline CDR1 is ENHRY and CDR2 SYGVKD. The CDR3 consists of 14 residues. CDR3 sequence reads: CAISPSGGEQPQHF. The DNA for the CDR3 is TGTGCCATCAGCCCCTCCGGGGGGGAGCAGCCCCAGCATTTT.

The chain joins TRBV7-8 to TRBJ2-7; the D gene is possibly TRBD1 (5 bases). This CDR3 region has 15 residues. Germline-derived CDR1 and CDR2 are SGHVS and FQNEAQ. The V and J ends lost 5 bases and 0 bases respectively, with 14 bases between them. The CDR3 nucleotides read TGTGCCAGCAGCGCACAGGAAGCTGTCTCCTACGAGCAGTACTTC. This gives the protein CASSAQEAVSYEQYF.

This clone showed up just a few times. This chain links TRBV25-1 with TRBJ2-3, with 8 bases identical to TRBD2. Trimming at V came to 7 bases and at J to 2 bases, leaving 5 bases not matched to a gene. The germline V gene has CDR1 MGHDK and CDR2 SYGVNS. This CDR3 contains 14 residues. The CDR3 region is CASMAGGYTDTQYF. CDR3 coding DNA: TGTGCCAGCATGGCGGGGGGATACACAGATACGCAGTATTTT.

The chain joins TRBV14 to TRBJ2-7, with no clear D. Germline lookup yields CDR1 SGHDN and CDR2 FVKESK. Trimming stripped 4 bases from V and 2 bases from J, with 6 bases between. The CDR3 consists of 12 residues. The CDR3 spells CASSPGAYEQYF. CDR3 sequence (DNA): TGTGCCAGCAGCCCCGGAGCCTACGAGCAGTACTTC.

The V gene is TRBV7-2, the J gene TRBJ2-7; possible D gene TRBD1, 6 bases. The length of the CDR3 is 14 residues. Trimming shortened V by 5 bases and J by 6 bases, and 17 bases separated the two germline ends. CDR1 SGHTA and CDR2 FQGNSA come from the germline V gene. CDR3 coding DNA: TGTGCCAGCAGCCCCCGACAGGCCTATGGCGAGCAGTACTTC. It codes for CASSPRQAYGEQYF.

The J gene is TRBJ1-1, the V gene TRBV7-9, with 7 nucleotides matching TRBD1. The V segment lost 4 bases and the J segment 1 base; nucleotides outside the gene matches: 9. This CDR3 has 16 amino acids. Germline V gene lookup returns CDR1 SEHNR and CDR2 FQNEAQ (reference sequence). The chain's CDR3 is CASSSARQGQNTEAFF. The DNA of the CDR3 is TGTGCCAGCAGCTCTGCCCGACAGGGCCAGAACACTGAAGCTTTCTTT.

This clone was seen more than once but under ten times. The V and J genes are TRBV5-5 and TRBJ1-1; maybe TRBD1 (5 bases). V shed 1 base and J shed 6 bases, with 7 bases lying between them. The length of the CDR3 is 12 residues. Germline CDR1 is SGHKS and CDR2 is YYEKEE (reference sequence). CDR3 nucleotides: TGTGCCAGCAGCTTGTGGGGCCCTGAAGCTTTCTTT. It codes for CASSLWGPEAFF.

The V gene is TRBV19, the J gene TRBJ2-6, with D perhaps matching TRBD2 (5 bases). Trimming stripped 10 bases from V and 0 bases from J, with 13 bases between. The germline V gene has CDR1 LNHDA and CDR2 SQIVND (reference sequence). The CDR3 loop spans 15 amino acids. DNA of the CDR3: TGTGCCACCTTCGGACGGGGCTCTGGGGCCAACGTCCTGACTTTC. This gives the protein CATFGRGSGANVLTF.

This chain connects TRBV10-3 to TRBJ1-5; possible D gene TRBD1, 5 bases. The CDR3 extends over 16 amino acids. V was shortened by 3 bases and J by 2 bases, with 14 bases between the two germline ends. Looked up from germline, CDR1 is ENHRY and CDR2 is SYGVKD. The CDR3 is CAISDRGGEGNQPQHF. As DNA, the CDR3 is TGTGCCATCAGTGATCGGGGGGGTGAGGGCAATCAGCCCCAGCATTTT.